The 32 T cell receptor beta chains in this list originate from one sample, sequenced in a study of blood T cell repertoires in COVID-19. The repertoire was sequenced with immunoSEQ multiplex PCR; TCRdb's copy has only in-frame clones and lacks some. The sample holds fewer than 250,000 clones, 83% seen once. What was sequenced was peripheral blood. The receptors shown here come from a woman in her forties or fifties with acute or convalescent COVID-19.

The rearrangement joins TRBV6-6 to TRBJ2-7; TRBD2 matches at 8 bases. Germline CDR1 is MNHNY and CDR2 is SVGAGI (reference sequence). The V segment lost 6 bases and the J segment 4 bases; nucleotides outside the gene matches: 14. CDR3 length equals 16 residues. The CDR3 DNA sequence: TGTGCCAGCAGCCCCGGCAGGAAGCGGGAGAGATACGAGCAGTACTTC. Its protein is CASSPGRKRERYEQYF.

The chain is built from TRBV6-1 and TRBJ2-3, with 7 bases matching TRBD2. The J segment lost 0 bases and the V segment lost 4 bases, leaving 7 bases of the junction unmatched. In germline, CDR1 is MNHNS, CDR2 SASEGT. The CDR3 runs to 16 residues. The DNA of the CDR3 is TGTGCCAGCAGTGTCTTACGGGAGGCCAGCACAGATACGCAGTATTTT. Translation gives CASSVLREASTDTQYF.

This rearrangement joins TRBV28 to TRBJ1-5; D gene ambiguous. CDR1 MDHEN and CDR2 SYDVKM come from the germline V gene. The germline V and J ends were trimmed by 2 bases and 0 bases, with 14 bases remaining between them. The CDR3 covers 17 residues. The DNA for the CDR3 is TGTGCCAGCAGTTTAAGTGGGAGCCAGTATAGCAATCAGCCCCAGCATTTT. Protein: CASSLSGSQYSNQPQHF.

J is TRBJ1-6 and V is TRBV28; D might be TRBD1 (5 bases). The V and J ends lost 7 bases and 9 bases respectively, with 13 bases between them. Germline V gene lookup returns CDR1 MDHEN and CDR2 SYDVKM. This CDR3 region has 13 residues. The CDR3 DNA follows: TGTGCCAGCAAGCCAGGGATCGGTTCACCCCTCCACTTT. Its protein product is CASKPGIGSPLHF.

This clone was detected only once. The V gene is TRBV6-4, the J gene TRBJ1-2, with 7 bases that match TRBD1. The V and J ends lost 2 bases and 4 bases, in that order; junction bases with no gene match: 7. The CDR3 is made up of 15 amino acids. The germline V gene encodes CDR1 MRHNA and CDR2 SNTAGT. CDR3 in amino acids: CASSDTGTAGYGYTF. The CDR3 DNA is TGTGCCAGCAGTGACACCGGGACAGCCGGCTATGGCTACACCTTC.

The CDR3 DNA follows: TGTGCCACCAGTGAATCTGCAGCCCGTCGAGGAGCCCACGCCACAGATACGCAGTATTTT. This sequence encodes CATSESAARRGAHATDTQYF. V usage is TRBV24-1 and J usage is TRBJ2-3; D is uncertain. The V gene lost 4 bases and the J gene lost 2 bases, with 27 bases spanning the gap. Germline values: CDR1 KGHDR, CDR2 SFDVKD. CDR3 length equals 20 residues.

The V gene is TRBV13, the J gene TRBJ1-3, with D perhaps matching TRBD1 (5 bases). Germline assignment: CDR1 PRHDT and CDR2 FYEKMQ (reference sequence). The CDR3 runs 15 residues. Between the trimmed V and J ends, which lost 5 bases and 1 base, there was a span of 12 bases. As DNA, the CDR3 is TGTGCCAGCAGCCCCCCGGGGGGGTCTGGAAACACCATATATTTT. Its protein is CASSPPGGSGNTIYF.

The CDR3 is CASSGLAGHEQFF. The CDR3 DNA reads as TGTGCCAGCAGTGGACTAGCGGGTCATGAGCAGTTCTTC. The rearrangement uses TRBV2 and TRBJ2-1; 10 positions match TRBD2. Looked up from germline, CDR1 is SNHLY and CDR2 is FYNNEI. The J segment lost 8 bases and the V segment lost 4 bases, leaving 2 bases of the junction unmatched. The CDR3 extends over 13 amino acids.

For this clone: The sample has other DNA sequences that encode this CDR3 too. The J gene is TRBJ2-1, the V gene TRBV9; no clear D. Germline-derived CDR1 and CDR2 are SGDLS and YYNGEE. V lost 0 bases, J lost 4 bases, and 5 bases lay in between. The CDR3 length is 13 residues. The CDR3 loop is CASSVASYNEQFF. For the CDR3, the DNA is TGTGCCAGCAGCGTAGCCTCGTACAATGAGCAGTTCTTC.

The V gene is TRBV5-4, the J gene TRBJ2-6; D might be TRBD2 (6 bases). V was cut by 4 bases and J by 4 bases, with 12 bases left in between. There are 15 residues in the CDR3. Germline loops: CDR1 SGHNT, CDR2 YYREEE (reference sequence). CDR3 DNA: TGTGCCAGCAGCGGGGGAGGTCCAGGGGCCAACGTCCTGACTTTC. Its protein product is CASSGGGPGANVLTF.

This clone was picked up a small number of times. The CDR3 spells CASSAGLADTQYF. CDR3 nucleotides: TGTGCCAGTAGTGCGGGACTAGCAGATACGCAGTATTTT. This chain joins TRBV19 and TRBJ2-3; 8 positions agree with TRBD2. Germline V gene lookup returns CDR1 LNHDA and CDR2 SQIVND (reference sequence). This CDR3 comprises 13 residues. The J segment lost 4 bases and the V segment lost 5 bases, leaving 2 bases of the junction unmatched. The entire variable domain, with the rest obtained from reference TRBV19 and TRBJ2-3, is as follows: DGGITQSPKYLFRKEGQNVTLSCEQNLNHDAMYWYRQDPGQGLRLIYYSQIVNDFQKGDIAEGYSVSREKKESFPLTVTSAQKNPTAFYLCASSAGLADTQYFGPGTRLTVL.

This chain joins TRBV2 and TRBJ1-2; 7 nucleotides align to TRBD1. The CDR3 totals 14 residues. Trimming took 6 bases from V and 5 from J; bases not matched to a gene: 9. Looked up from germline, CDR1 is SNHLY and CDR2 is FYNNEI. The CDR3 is CASSFGQDAYGYTF. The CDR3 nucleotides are TGTGCCAGCAGCTTCGGACAGGATGCGTATGGCTACACCTTC.

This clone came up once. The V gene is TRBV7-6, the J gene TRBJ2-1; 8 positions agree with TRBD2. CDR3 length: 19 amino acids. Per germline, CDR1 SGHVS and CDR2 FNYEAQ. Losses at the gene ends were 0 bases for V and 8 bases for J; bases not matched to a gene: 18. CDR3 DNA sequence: TGTGCCAGCAGCTTAGCGATGTTGCGAAGTAGTGGGACTAGGCATGAGCAGTTCTTC. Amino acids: CASSLAMLRSSGTRHEQFF.

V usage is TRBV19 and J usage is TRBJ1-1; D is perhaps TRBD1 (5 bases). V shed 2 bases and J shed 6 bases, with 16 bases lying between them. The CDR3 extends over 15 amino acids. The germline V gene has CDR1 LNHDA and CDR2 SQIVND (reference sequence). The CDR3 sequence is CASSITDQGGPEAFF. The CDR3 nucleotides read TGTGCCAGTAGTATAACTGATCAGGGCGGCCCTGAAGCTTTCTTT.

Here the CDR3 DNA reads TGTGCCAGCAGCCAAGGGGCAGGGGTGTCTTCAGATACGCAGTATTTT. Its translation: CASSQGAGVSSDTQYF. V is TRBV3-1 (or the pseudogene TRBV3-2) and J is TRBJ2-3; D is possibly TRBD1 (6 bases). CDR1 and CDR2 from the germline V gene are LGHDT and YNNKEL (reference sequence). V lost 1 base, J lost 4 bases, and 15 bases lay in between. This CDR3 comprises 16 residues.

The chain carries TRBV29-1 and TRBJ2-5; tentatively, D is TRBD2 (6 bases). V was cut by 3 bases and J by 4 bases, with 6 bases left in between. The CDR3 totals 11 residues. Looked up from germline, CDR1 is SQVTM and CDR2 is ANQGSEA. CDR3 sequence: CSVEGGETQYF. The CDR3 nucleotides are TGCAGCGTTGAGGGAGGAGAGACCCAGTACTTC.

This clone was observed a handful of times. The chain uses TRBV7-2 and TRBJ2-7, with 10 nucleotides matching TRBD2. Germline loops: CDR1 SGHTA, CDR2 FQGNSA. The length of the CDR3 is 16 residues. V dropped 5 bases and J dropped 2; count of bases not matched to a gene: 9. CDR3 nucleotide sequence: TGTGCCAGCAGCATCTCCCCCGGGACTAGCGCCTACGAGCAGTACTTC. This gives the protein CASSISPGTSAYEQYF.

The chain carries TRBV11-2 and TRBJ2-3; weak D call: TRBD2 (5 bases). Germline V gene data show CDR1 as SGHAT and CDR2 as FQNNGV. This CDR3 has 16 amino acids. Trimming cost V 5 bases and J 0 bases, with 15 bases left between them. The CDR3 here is CASSRRSASSTDTQYF. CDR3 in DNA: TGTGCCAGCAGCCGACGTAGCGCTTCTAGCACAGATACGCAGTATTTT.

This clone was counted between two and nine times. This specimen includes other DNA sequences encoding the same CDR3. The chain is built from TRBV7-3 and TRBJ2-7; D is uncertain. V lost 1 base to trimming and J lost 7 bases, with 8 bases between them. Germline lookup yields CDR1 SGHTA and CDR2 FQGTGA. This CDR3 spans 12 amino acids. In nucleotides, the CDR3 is TGTGCCAGCAGCTTAATCGGCGGTGAGCAGTACTTC. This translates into CASSLIGGEQYF.

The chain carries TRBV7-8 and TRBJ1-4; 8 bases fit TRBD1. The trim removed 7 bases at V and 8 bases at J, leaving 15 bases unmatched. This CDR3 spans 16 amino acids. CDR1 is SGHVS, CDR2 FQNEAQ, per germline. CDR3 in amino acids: CASTTEQGAEWEKLFF. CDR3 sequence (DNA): TGTGCCAGCACGACCGAGCAGGGGGCGGAATGGGAAAAACTGTTTTTT.

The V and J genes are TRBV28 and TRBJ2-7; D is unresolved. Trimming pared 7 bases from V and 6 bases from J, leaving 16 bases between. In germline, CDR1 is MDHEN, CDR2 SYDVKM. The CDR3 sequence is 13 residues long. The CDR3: CASNYPVAGEQYF. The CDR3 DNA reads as TGTGCCAGCAATTACCCTGTCGCCGGCGAGCAGTACTTC.

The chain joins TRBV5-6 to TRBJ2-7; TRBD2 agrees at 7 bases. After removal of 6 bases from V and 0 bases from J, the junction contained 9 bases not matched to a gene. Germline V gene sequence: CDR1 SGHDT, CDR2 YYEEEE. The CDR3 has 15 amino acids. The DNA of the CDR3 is TGTGCCAGCACCCGCCCCGGGAGGCCCTCCTACGAGCAGTACTTC. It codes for CASTRPGRPSYEQYF.

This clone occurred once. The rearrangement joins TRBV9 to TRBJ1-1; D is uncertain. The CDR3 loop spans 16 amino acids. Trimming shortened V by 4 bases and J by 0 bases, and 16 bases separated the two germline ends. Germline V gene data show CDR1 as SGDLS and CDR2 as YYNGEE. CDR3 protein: CASSPGIQSMNTEAFF. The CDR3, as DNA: TGTGCCAGCAGCCCCGGGATACAGTCCATGAACACTGAAGCTTTCTTT.

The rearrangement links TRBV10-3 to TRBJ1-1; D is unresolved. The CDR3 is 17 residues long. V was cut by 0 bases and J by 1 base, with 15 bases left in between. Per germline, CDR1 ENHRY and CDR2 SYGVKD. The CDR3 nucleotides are TGTGCCATCAGTGAGTCGATGGGTCGTCAGGAGAACACTGAAGCTTTCTTT. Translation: CAISESMGRQENTEAFF.

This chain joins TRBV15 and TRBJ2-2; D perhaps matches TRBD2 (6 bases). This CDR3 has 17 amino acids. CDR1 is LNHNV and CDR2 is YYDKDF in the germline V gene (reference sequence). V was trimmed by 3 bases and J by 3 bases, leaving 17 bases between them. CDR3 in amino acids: CATSSLLALGDTGELFF. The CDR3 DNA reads TGTGCCACCAGCAGTCTCCTAGCGCTAGGGGACACCGGGGAGCTGTTTTTT.

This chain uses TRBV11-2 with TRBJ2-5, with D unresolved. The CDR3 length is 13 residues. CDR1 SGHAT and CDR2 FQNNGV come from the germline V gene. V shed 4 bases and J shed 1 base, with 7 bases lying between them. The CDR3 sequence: CASSSVSQETQYF. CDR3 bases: TGTGCCAGCAGCTCGGTTAGCCAAGAGACCCAGTACTTC.

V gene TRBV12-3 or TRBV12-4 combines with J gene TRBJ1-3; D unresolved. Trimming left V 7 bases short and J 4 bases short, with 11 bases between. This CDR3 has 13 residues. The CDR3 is CASTGDAGNTIYF. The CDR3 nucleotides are TGTGCCAGCACGGGTGACGCGGGAAACACCATATATTTT.

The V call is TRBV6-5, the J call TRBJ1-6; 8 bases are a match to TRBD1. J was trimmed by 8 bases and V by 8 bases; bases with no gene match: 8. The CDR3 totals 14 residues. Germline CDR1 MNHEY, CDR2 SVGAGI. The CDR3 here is CASGGQVSDSPLHF. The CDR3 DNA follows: TGTGCCAGCGGGGGACAGGTGTCGGATTCACCCCTCCACTTT.

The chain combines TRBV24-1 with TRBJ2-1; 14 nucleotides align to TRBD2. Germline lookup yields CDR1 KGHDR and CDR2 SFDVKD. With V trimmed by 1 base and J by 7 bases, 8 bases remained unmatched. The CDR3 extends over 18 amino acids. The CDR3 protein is CATSDFLGLAGDRNEQFF. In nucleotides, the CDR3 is TGTGCCACCAGTGATTTTTTGGGACTAGCGGGAGATAGGAATGAGCAGTTCTTC.

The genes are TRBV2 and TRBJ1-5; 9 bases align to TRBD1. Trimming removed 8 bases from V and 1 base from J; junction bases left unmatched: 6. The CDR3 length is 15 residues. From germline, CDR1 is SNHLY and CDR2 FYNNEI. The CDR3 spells CASGRQGESNQPQHF. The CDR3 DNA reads TGTGCCAGCGGACGACAGGGGGAAAGCAATCAGCCCCAGCATTTT.

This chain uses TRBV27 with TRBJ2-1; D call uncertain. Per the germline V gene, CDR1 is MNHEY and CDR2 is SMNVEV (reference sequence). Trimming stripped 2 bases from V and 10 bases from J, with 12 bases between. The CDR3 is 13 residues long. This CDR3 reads CASSLRYAREQFF. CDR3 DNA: TGTGCCAGCAGTTTAAGATACGCCCGGGAGCAGTTCTTC.

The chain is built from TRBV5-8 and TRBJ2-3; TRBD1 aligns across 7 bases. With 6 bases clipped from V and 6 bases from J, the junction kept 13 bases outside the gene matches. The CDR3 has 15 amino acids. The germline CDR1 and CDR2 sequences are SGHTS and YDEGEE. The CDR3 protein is CASNRDSSVWDTQYF. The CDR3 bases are TGTGCCAGCAACCGGGACAGTTCGGTTTGGGATACGCAGTATTTT.